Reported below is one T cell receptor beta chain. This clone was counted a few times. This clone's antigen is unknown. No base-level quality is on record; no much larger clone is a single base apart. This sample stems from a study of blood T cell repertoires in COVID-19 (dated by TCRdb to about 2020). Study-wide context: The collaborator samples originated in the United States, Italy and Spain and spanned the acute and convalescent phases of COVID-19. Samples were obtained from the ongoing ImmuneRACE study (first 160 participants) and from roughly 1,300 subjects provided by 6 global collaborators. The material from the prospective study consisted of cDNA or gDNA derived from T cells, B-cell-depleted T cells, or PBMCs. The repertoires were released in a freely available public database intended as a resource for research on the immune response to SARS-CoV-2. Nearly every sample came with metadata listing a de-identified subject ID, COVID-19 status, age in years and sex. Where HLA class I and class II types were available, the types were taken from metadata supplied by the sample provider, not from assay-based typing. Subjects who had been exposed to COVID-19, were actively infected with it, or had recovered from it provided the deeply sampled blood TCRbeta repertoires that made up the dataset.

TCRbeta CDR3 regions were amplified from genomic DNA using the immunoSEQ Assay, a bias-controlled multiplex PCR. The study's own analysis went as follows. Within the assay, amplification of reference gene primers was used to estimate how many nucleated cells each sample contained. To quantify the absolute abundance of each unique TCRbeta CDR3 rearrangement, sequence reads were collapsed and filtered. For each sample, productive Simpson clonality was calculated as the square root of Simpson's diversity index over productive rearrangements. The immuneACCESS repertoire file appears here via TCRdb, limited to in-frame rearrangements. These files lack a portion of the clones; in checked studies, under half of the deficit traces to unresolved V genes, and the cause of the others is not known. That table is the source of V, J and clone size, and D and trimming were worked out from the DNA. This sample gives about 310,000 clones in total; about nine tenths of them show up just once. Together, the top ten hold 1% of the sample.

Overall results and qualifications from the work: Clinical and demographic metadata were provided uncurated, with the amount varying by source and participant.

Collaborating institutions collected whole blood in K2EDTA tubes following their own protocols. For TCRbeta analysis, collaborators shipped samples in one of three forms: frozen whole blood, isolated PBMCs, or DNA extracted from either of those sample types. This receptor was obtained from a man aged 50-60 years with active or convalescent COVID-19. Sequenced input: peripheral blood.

In nucleotides, the sequence is TGTGCCAGCAGCCCGACTTGGCGGGGGGAGACCCAGTACTTC. It encodes CASSPTWRGETQYF. This chain is built from TRBV7-2 and TRBJ2-5, with 7 bases in between that match TRBD2. At the junction V is shortened by 5 bases and J by 5 bases; bases outside the gene matches: 8. CDR1 and CDR2, looked up from the germline V gene, are SGHTA and FQGNSA. Measured from the cysteine to the phenylalanine, the CDR3 is 14 residues long. Of the read, only the CDR3 DNA is kept; its 42 bases are in frame from base 1.